Only a few counts were recorded for the clone carrying this T cell receptor beta chain. Method: immunoSEQ multiplex PCR; TCRdb's copy keeps in-frame clones and lacks some. In the table there are roughly 100,000 clones, over 85% of which are singletons. This specimen comes from a study of blood T cell repertoires in COVID-19. V lost 0 bases to trimming and J lost 9 bases; unmatched junction nucleotides: 4. The CDR3 totals 15 residues. CDR1 is MGHRA and CDR2 is YSYEKL in the germline V gene. The gene calls are TRBV4-1 and TRBJ1-5; TRBD1 matches at 11 bases. This TCR derives from a human donor with COVID-19, enrolled during active disease. The donor label of this sample is uncertain. Sample: peripheral blood. This chain's CDR3 is CASSQEGQGDGPQHF. CDR3 DNA sequence: TGCGCCAGCAGCCAAGAGGGACAGGGGGATGGGCCCCAGCATTTT.